The 6 T cell receptor beta chains below were found in one sample sequenced in a study of blood T cells in healthy people across ages. A sample-barcoded 5' primer and a J-beta primer mix were used in a second PCR of roughly 6 to 11 cycles. TCRdb redid the calling of the 5' RACE reads with MiXCR, one entry per CDR3 protein. Of roughly 800,000 distinct CDR3 sequences listed, around 25% are singletons. The same sample was also used in a study of T cells of mothers and their children.

Sequencing was carried out using blood. Receptor source: a boy younger than 18 in good health.

The chain links TRBV7-9 to TRBJ1-2; maybe TRBD1 (5 bases). Germline CDR1 reads SEHNR; CDR2 reads FQNEAQ (reference sequence). This CDR3 contains 12 residues. Trimming shortened V by 6 bases and J by 6 bases, and 11 bases separated the two germline ends. CDR3 bases: TGTGCCAGCAGTCCGGGACTGGATGGCTACACCTTC. Amino acids: CASSPGLDGYTF.

This clonotype has more than one count but fewer than ten. In DNA, the CDR3 is TGTGCCATCAGTGAGCCGAGGGGGGGAGATGGGACCCAGTACTTC. Protein sequence: CAISEPRGGDGTQYF. The gene calls are TRBV10-3 and TRBJ2-5; D is possibly TRBD2 (7 bases). Germline loops: CDR1 ENHRY, CDR2 SYGVKD. V lost 2 bases and J lost 7, with 17 bases in between. The CDR3 sequence is 15 residues long.

This clonotype has just a few counts. The CDR3 DNA follows: TGTGCCAGCAGCTTAGAGGGGGCGCGAACTGAAGCTTTCTTT. Its translation: CASSLEGARTEAFF. The chain links TRBV7-2 to TRBJ1-1, with 7 nucleotides matching TRBD1. The CDR3 totals 14 residues. The V and J ends lost 1 base and 5 bases, in that order; junction bases with no gene match: 4. The germline V gene has CDR1 SGHTA and CDR2 FQGNSA.

This rearrangement joins TRBV28 to TRBJ1-5; 9 bases are shared with TRBD1. Looked up from germline, CDR1 is MDHEN and CDR2 is SYDVKM. The CDR3 has 18 residues. Unmatched junction bases numbered 13, after V lost 7 bases and J lost 0 bases. The CDR3 DNA is TGTGCCAGCACCCGGACACAGGGGGCGCGGGATAGCAATCAGCCCCAGCATTTT. Amino acid sequence: CASTRTQGARDSNQPQHF.

This clonotype was counted a few times. This chain uses TRBV7-3 with TRBJ2-3; 9 positions agree with TRBD2. CDR1 SGHTA and CDR2 FQGTGA come from the germline V gene. The CDR3 is 15 residues long. V was pared by 5 bases and J by 1 base, with 4 bases of the junction left unmatched. DNA for the CDR3: TGTGCCAGCAGCCCGCAGCGGGGGGGCACAGATACGCAGTATTTT. It yields the protein CASSPQRGGTDTQYF. Based on the CDR3 plus reference TRBV7-3 and TRBJ2-3, the full variable domain is GAGVSQTPSNKVTEKGKYVELRCDPISGHTALYWYRQSLGQGPEFLIYFQGTGAADDSGLPNDRFFAVRPEGSVSTLKIQRTERGDSAVYLCASSPQRGGTDTQYFGPGTRLTVL.

A few counts support this clonotype. The chain joins TRBV20-1 to TRBJ2-4; TRBD1 or TRBD2 may be the D gene (5 bases each). The V end was cut by 8 bases, the J end by 4 bases, with 15 bases between. Looked up from germline, CDR1 is DFQATT and CDR2 is SNEGSKA (reference sequence). This CDR3 contains 13 residues. As DNA, the CDR3 is TGCAGTCGGATCGAGCGGACAAAAAACATTCAGTACTTC. It specifies CSRIERTKNIQYF.